The clone carrying this T cell receptor beta chain has at least ten counts. The sample originates from a study of low-dose radiotherapy and immunotherapy resistance in tumors. Study-wide background: Members of Cohort 2 were treated with 1 Gy per fraction every two weeks; their total was 13 Gy over 26 weeks. Every two weeks, the protocol called for intravenous cyclophosphamide at 200 mg/m2. It was given one day before each radiation and immunotherapy administration.

Gene-specific TRAV and TRBV primers were used for first-strand cDNA, covering alpha and beta chains. PCR amplification of the TCRs was performed with Phusion for 15 to 25 PCR cycles, and it relied on a constant-region primer together with a V-primer adapter. A single record per CDR3 protein comes from TCRdb applying MiXCR to the reads. The profile shows 85,000 to 100,000 distinct CDR3 sequences, roughly 9% of them singletons. Time point specified: before trial treatment. Patients with advanced, tumor-infiltrating lymphocyte-negative solid tumors were eligible. This CDR3 is 15 amino acids long. The germline CDR1 and CDR2 sequences are MDHEN and SYDVKM. V lost 5 bases and J lost 3; bases outside the gene matches: 7.

This chain links TRBV28 with TRBJ2-7, with 10 bases identical to TRBD1. The sample in question was PBMCs, obtained before treatment. This sequence was found in a male donor with prostate cancer. CDR3 sequence reads: CASSGTGTGDYEQYF. In nucleotides, the CDR3 is TGTGCCAGCAGTGGAACCGGGACAGGGGACTACGAGCAGTACTTC.